These T cell receptor beta chains were read from a single sample in a study of post-analysis software for immune sequencing data. From the PCR reads, TCRdb called clonotypes with MiXCR, one entry per CDR3 protein. The sample shows about 400,000 distinct CDR3 sequences, less than 40% of them seen only once. The material sequenced was blood. The receptors stem from a girl between 5 and 17 years old with multiple sclerosis. CDR3s include the opening cysteine and the closing phenylalanine or tryptophan. Each record gives: clone size, J gene, D gene, V gene, CDR3 DNA, CDR3 protein. D genes are given only for firm matches. Clone size appears in some rows only: once, few, many, or a class for an expanded clone.

few	TRBJ2-3	.	TRBV3-1	TGTGCCAGCAGCCAAGGTTTGGAATACACAGATACGCAGTATTTT	CASSQGLEYTDTQYF
few	TRBJ1-2	.	TRBV4-1	TGCGCCAGCAGCCAAGAATGGGGGGTTTATGGCTACACCTTC	CASSQEWGVYGYTF
.	TRBJ2-6	TRBD2	TRBV20-1	TGCAGTGCAGTCGGCCTAGCGGGGGGCTATACTGGGGCCAACGTCCTGACTTTC	CSAVGLAGGYTGANVLTF
.	TRBJ2-7	.	TRBV6-5	TGTGCCAGCAAAGGGGTTTCCTACGAGCAGTACTTC	CASKGVSYEQYF
.	TRBJ1-2	.	TRBV3-1	TGTGCCAGCAGCCAAGGTGAAGGAACCTATGGCTACACCTTC	CASSQGEGTYGYTF
.	TRBJ2-3	.	TRBV11-3	TGTGCCAGCAGCTCCCGTGGGGATACGCAGTATTTT	CASSSRGDTQYF
.	TRBJ1-2	TRBD1	TRBV7-9	TGTGCCAGCAGCTTCGGACAGGGCAATTTACACTATGGCTACACCTTC	CASSFGQGNLHYGYTF
few	TRBJ2-7	.	TRBV7-7	TGTGCTAGCAGCATCAGTCGCTACGAGCAGTACTTC	CASSISRYEQYF
.	TRBJ1-6	TRBD1	TRBV27	TGTGCCAGCAGTCCTTGGACAGGGGACCCTAATTCACCCCTCCACTTT	CASSPWTGDPNSPLHF
few	TRBJ2-3	TRBD2	TRBV14	TGTGCCAGCAGCCAGATAGCGGGGGCTACGCAGTATTTT	CASSQIAGATQYF
.	TRBJ1-2	.	TRBV12-3/TRBV12-4	TGTGCCAGTAGTTTGGCCGATGGCTATGGCTACACCTTC	CASSLADGYGYTF
.	TRBJ2-1	.	TRBV6-1	TGTGCCAGCCAAGCCCGTCCCGCAAGACCTAATAATGAGCGGTTCTTC	CASQARPARPNNERFF
.	TRBJ2-1	TRBD1	TRBV20-1	TGCAGTGCTAGAGGCCCGGGACAGGGAAATGAGCAGTTCTTC	CSARGPGQGNEQFF
few	TRBJ2-1	.	TRBV6-5	TGTGCCAGCAGTTCCCCTGCCTCCAATGAGCAGTTCTTC	CASSSPASNEQFF
few	TRBJ2-1	TRBD1	TRBV5-6	TGTGCCAGCAGCTTGGTAGGGGACCCGACAGGGAATGAGCAGTTCTTC	CASSLVGDPTGNEQFF
few	TRBJ2-1	.	TRBV20-1	TGCAGTGCTCCTACGTTAGGGGTATACAATGAGCAGTTCTTC	CSAPTLGVYNEQFF
many	TRBJ2-7	TRBD1	TRBV28	TGTGCCAGCAGTTCAGGACAGGGGGATTTCTACGAGCAGTACTTC	CASSSGQGDFYEQYF
few	TRBJ2-7	TRBD2	TRBV20-1	TGCAGTGCTAGGCCCCGGGAGGCGTGGGGGTACGAGCAGTACTTC	CSARPREAWGYEQYF
.	TRBJ1-2	.	TRBV4-2	TGTGCCGGCAGCCCCACCACCGGGACTCCTTATGGCTACACCTTC	CAGSPTTGTPYGYTF
.	TRBJ2-7	TRBD2	TRBV6-5	TGTGCCAGCAGTTACTCCGGACTAGCGGGGGGCTCCTACGAGCAGTACTTC	CASSYSGLAGGSYEQYF
once	TRBJ2-5	TRBD1	TRBV20-1	TGCAGTGCCCATAAACGGACAGGGGAGGGGACCCAGTACTTC	CSAHKRTGEGTQYF
.	TRBJ1-1	.	TRBV7-9	TGTGCCAGCAGTCGGACCGACACTGAAGCTTTCTTT	CASSRTDTEAFF
.	TRBJ2-7	.	TRBV6-6	TGTGCCAGCAGTTACTCTTCAGGGAACCGGTACGAGCAGTACTTC	CASSYSSGNRYEQYF
.	TRBJ2-7	TRBD1	TRBV5-6	TGTGCCAGCAGCCGGACAGGGAACACCTACGAGCAGTACTTC	CASSRTGNTYEQYF